This T cell receptor (beta chain) was captured in a study of beta chain features in type 1 diabetes. Study-wide findings and caveats: Equally in patients and controls, shorter templates might have been favored by PCR.

The ends were cut back, 2 bases at V and 11 bases at J, with 12 bases in the middle. CDR1 MDHEN and CDR2 SYDVKM come from the germline V gene. CDR3 length equals 12 residues. A note on this clone: As yet, its antigen is unknown.

It was via CD45RO/CCR7/CD25/CD127/CD95/CD27 that CD4+ naive, central memory, regulatory and stem cell-like memory cells were sorted. All of the sorted populations showed purity greater than 98%. Expressed TCRB transcripts were sequenced after all isolated RNA was converted to cDNA. Deep immunoSEQ sequencing covered naive, central memory and regulatory T cell samples. The repertoire was sequenced with immunoSEQ multiplex PCR; TCRdb's copy has only in-frame clones and lacks some. Of hundreds of thousands of clones listed, roughly 31% are singletons. The source of this sequence is a man between 18 and 35 years old in good health. Sequencing was performed on naive CD4+ T cells from blood. This chain links TRBV28 with TRBJ1-1, with D maybe TRBD1 (5 bases). The CDR3: CASSLMGPVAFF. The DNA for the CDR3 is TGTGCCAGCAGTTTAATGGGGCCTGTGGCTTTCTTT.